A single sample is the source of the 24 T cell receptor beta chains below, sequenced in a study of cytomegalovirus exposure and HLA in healthy donors. Use of 60 Vbeta and 13 Jbeta primers characterized the PCR. Generated by immunoSEQ multiplex PCR, the TCRdb table keeps only in-frame clones and is missing some. The data hold 70,000 to 90,000 clones, with 55% to 70% observed a single time. The sequenced sample consisted of PBMCs. The receptor set was obtained from a woman between 40 and 55 years old in good health and CMV-seropositive.

The V call is TRBV28, the J call TRBJ1-1; D is possibly TRBD1 (6 bases). This CDR3 is built from 13 residues. Trimming stripped 3 bases from V and 3 bases from J, with 8 bases between. Germline V lookup: CDR1 MDHEN, CDR2 SYDVKM. CDR3 sequence reads: CASSFGGDTEAFF. Here the CDR3 DNA reads TGTGCCAGCAGTTTTGGGGGCGACACTGAAGCTTTCTTT.

The chain links TRBV6-5 to TRBJ2-1; D is perhaps TRBD2 (5 bases). This CDR3 is 11 amino acids long. The ends were cut back, 5 bases at V and 15 bases at J, with 14 bases in the middle. Germline V CDR1 and CDR2: MNHEY, SVGAGI. The chain's CDR3 is CASSPGLGTFF. DNA of the CDR3: TGTGCCAGCAGTCCAGGACTGGGCACGTTCTTC.

The chain is built from TRBV9 and TRBJ2-2, with 10 bases identical to TRBD1. This CDR3 comprises 16 residues. The germline CDR1 and CDR2 sequences are SGDLS and YYNGEE. The ends lost 3 bases at V and 7 bases at J; junction bases unmatched: 9. DNA of the CDR3: TGTGCCAGCAGCGCCGGGACAGGGGCCTTAGTCGGGGAGCTGTTTTTT. Protein: CASSAGTGALVGELFF.

This clone came up a few times. The chain uses TRBV5-8 and TRBJ2-3; perhaps TRBD1 as D (6 bases). The CDR3 totals 15 residues. V shed 2 bases and J shed 0 bases, with 10 bases lying between them. Per the germline V gene, CDR1 is SGHTS and CDR2 is YDEGEE. CDR3 amino acids: CASSLPGQSTDTQYF. CDR3 nucleotide sequence: TGTGCCAGCAGCTTACCGGGACAAAGCACAGATACGCAGTATTTT.

The genes are TRBV5-1 and TRBJ2-2; 12 nucleotides align to TRBD1. This CDR3 is built from 16 residues. The germline V gene encodes CDR1 SGHRS and CDR2 YFSETQ. The ends lost 4 bases at V and 5 bases at J; junction bases unmatched: 6. The CDR3 loop reads CASSIWDRGRTGELFF. The DNA of the CDR3 is TGCGCCAGCAGCATATGGGACAGGGGGCGTACCGGGGAGCTGTTTTTT.

The rearrangement uses TRBV6-6 and TRBJ2-1, with 8 bases fitting TRBD2. The V and J ends lost 6 bases and 11 bases, in that order; junction bases with no gene match: 9. CDR1 is MNHNY, CDR2 SVGAGI, per germline (reference sequence). The CDR3 is made up of 13 amino acids. DNA of the CDR3: TGTGCCAGCAGCCCCGGGACTAGTATTAAGCAGTTCTTC. Translated, it gives CASSPGTSIKQFF.

The chain links TRBV6-6 to TRBJ1-3; 7 nucleotides align to TRBD1. The trim removed 5 bases at V and 0 bases at J, leaving 4 bases unmatched. Germline V gives CDR1 MNHNY, CDR2 SVGAGI (reference sequence). CDR3 length: 15 residues. The chain's CDR3 is CASSGQAHSGNTIYF. CDR3 nucleotide sequence: TGTGCCAGCAGTGGACAGGCCCACTCTGGAAACACCATATATTTT.

The chain links TRBV7-2 to TRBJ1-1; D call uncertain. V was trimmed by 3 bases and J by 4 bases, leaving 6 bases between them. Germline loops: CDR1 SGHTA, CDR2 FQGNSA. This CDR3 contains 12 residues. The CDR3 bases are TGTGCCAGCAGCTTCCGGAGCACTGAAGCTTTCTTT. It encodes CASSFRSTEAFF.

This chain's CDR3 is CASTTPSSGETQYF. The CDR3 coding sequence is TGTGCCAGCACTACACCTAGCAGCGGGGAGACCCAGTACTTC. The chain links TRBV28 to TRBJ2-5, with D possibly being TRBD2 (6 bases). The CDR3 loop spans 14 amino acids. The germline V and J ends were trimmed by 7 bases and 5 bases, with 17 bases remaining between them. CDR1 and CDR2 from the germline V gene are MDHEN and SYDVKM. Full variable domain (outside the CDR3, taken from reference TRBV28 and TRBJ2-5): DVKVTQSSRYLVKRTGEKVFLECVQDMDHENMFWYRQDPGLGLRLIYFSYDVKMKEKGDIPEGYSVSREKKERFSLILESASTNQTSMYLCASTTPSSGETQYFGPGTRLLVL.

This rearrangement joins TRBV28 to TRBJ2-1; 10 bases fit TRBD2. Trimming at V came to 5 bases and at J to 4 bases, leaving 2 bases not matched to a gene. Per the germline V gene, CDR1 is MDHEN and CDR2 is SYDVKM. The CDR3 runs 14 residues. CDR3 in amino acids: CASSLAGAYNEQFF. The CDR3 bases are TGTGCCAGCAGTCTAGCGGGAGCGTACAATGAGCAGTTCTTC.

This clone has only a few counts. J is TRBJ2-1 and V is TRBV19; D gene ambiguous. CDR3 length equals 15 residues. Trimming left V 3 bases short and J 0 bases short, with 9 bases between. Germline V gene data show CDR1 as LNHDA and CDR2 as SQIVND (reference sequence). The CDR3 loop reads CASSILPSSYNEQFF. CDR3 DNA sequence: TGTGCCAGTAGTATTTTGCCTAGCTCCTACAATGAGCAGTTCTTC.

The chain couples TRBV7-9 to TRBJ2-7; no clear D. This CDR3 has 15 amino acids. Trimming pared 5 bases from V and 0 bases from J, leaving 14 bases between. In germline, CDR1 is SEHNR, CDR2 FQNEAQ (reference sequence). The chain's CDR3 is CASSPPAGASYEQYF. Written as DNA, the CDR3 is TGTGCCAGCAGCCCTCCGGCAGGCGCCTCCTACGAGCAGTACTTC.

This sequence joins TRBV19 and TRBJ2-5; possible D gene TRBD2, 6 bases. CDR1 is LNHDA and CDR2 is SQIVND in the germline V gene (reference sequence). The V gene lost 6 bases and the J gene lost 4 bases, with 6 bases spanning the gap. The CDR3 is 11 amino acids. This CDR3 reads CASSGRETQYF. The CDR3 DNA reads TGTGCCAGTAGCGGGAGAGAGACCCAGTACTTC.

The chain joins TRBV7-9 to TRBJ1-1; 10 bases map to TRBD1. The ends lost 5 bases at V and 11 bases at J; junction bases unmatched: 14. The CDR3 is 15 residues long. Looked up from germline, CDR1 is SEHNR and CDR2 is FQNEAQ (reference sequence). CDR3 protein: CASSQRLPGQGRAFF. The CDR3 DNA reads as TGTGCCAGCAGCCAGAGACTCCCGGGACAGGGGAGGGCTTTCTTT.

This clone was observed a few times. The V gene is TRBV28, the J gene TRBJ2-1, with a weak D call TRBD2 (5 bases). Germline V gene data show CDR1 as MDHEN and CDR2 as SYDVKM. V was pared by 6 bases and J by 7 bases, with 13 bases between. The CDR3 totals 13 residues. The DNA for the CDR3 is TGTGCCAGCAGCCCGATGGTAGCGAATGAGCAGTTCTTC. It yields the protein CASSPMVANEQFF.

The chain links TRBV5-1 to TRBJ2-5, with a possible D match to TRBD2 (6 bases). The CDR3 spans 14 residues. Germline-derived CDR1 and CDR2 are SGHRS and YFSETQ. V was clipped by 3 bases and J by 5 bases, with 14 bases between them. The CDR3 is CASSWSGSGETQYF. CDR3 nucleotides: TGCGCCAGCAGCTGGTCGGGGAGCGGGGAGACCCAGTACTTC. The full variable domain, completed using reference TRBV5-1 and TRBJ2-5, is KAGVTQTPRYLIKTRGQQVTLSCSPISGHRSVSWYQQTPGQGLQFLFEYFSETQRNKGNFPGRFSGRQFSNSRSEMNVSTLELGDSALYLCASSWSGSGETQYFGPGTRLLVL.

The sample holds a few counts of this clone. The chain has TRBV2 and TRBJ1-2, with D unclear. V lost 2 bases, J lost 7 bases, and 5 bases lay in between. CDR1 and CDR2 from the germline V gene are SNHLY and FYNNEI. This CDR3 is built from 11 residues. The DNA for the CDR3 is TGTGCCAGCAGTGAAACAGTTGGCTACACCTTC. It encodes CASSETVGYTF.

The gene calls are TRBV7-9 and TRBJ1-2; D is ambiguous. The germline V and J ends were trimmed by 1 base and 4 bases, with 10 bases remaining between them. The CDR3 is made up of 14 amino acids. In germline, CDR1 is SEHNR, CDR2 FQNEAQ (reference sequence). The CDR3 reads CASSLGRRVYGYTF. The CDR3 coding sequence is TGTGCCAGCAGCTTAGGACGGAGGGTCTATGGCTACACCTTC.

This chain joins TRBV6-1 and TRBJ2-7; 12 bases map to TRBD2. J gave up 0 bases and V 4 bases, and 4 bases lay outside the gene matches. Germline V CDR1 and CDR2: MNHNS, SASEGT. CDR3 size: 16 residues. For the CDR3, the DNA is TGTGCCAGCAGTGGATCGACTAGCGGGAGCTCCTACGAGCAGTACTTC. Protein: CASSGSTSGSSYEQYF.

The V gene is TRBV7-2, the J gene TRBJ2-3, with 10 bases that match TRBD2. The J segment lost 0 bases and the V segment lost 5 bases, leaving 5 bases of the junction unmatched. Germline-derived CDR1 and CDR2 are SGHTA and FQGNSA. CDR3 length: 16 amino acids. CDR3 in DNA: TGTGCCAGCAGCCAACTAGCGGGAACTAGCACAGATACGCAGTATTTT. Its translation: CASSQLAGTSTDTQYF.

This rearrangement joins TRBV19 to TRBJ2-2, with 8 bases aligning to TRBD2. The junction had 9 bases not matched to a gene; V was cut back by 7 bases and J by 2 bases. CDR3 length equals 16 residues. Germline loops: CDR1 LNHDA, CDR2 SQIVND (reference sequence). CDR3 sequence reads: CASNPRGTRNTGELFF. CDR3 DNA sequence: TGTGCCAGTAACCCGAGGGGGACTAGAAACACCGGGGAGCTGTTTTTT. Filled out from reference TRBV19 and TRBJ2-2, the complete variable domain reads DGGITQSPKYLFRKEGQNVTLSCEQNLNHDAMYWYRQDPGQGLRLIYYSQIVNDFQKGDIAEGYSVSREKKESFPLTVTSAQKNPTAFYLCASNPRGTRNTGELFFGEGSRLTVL.

The chain employs TRBV5-1 and TRBJ1-1, with a possible D match to TRBD1 (5 bases). The CDR3 has 15 amino acids. V was pared by 6 bases and J by 1 base, with 16 bases between. The germline CDR1 and CDR2 sequences are SGHRS and YFSETQ. The CDR3 nucleotides read TGCGCCAGCACCTCGCGGGGGGGGAGGAACACTGAAGCTTTCTTT. Translation: CASTSRGGRNTEAFF.

There are a few counts of this clone. The chain combines TRBV28 with TRBJ1-2; D may be TRBD1 (5 bases). Germline-derived CDR1 and CDR2 are MDHEN and SYDVKM. V was shortened by 0 bases and J by 3 bases, with 11 bases between the two germline ends. The CDR3 runs to 15 residues. CDR3 DNA: TGTGCCAGCAGTTTATGGGTTTCGGGGGACTATGGCTACACCTTC. Residues: CASSLWVSGDYGYTF.

This clone was found a few times. The genes are TRBV6-5 and TRBJ2-3, with D tentatively TRBD2 (6 bases). The CDR3 totals 12 residues. Germline V CDR1 and CDR2: MNHEY, SVGAGI. The V end lost 5 bases, the J end lost 4 bases, and 7 bases lay between the germline ends. The CDR3 protein is CASSAGSDTQYF. The CDR3 coding sequence is TGTGCCAGCAGTGCGGGGTCAGATACGCAGTATTTT.